Presented here are 22 T cell receptor beta chains from one specimen sequenced in a study of blood T cells in healthy people across ages. A second 7 to 11 cycle PCR used barcoded and J-beta primers. Using its own MiXCR run on the 5' RACE reads, TCRdb lists one record per CDR3 protein. The table has over 1,500,000 distinct CDR3 sequences, about 39% seen once. The material sequenced was blood. The receptor source for this set is a human donor in good health.

The chain joins TRBV29-1 to TRBJ2-5; TRBD1 matches 10 bases. V dropped 4 bases and J dropped 11; count of bases not matched to a gene: 13. The CDR3 has 14 residues. Germline V gene sequence: CDR1 SQVTM, CDR2 ANQGSEA. Here the CDR3 reads CSVAGTGVLGEQYF. CDR3 bases: TGCAGCGTTGCCGGGACAGGGGTATTAGGGGAGCAGTACTTC.

V and J are TRBV5-1 and TRBJ2-1; no clear D. This CDR3 is built from 14 residues. V was trimmed by 4 bases and J by 4 bases, leaving 12 bases between them. The germline gives CDR1 SGHRS, CDR2 YFSETQ. Here the CDR3 DNA reads TGCGCCAGCAGCCCTGGCTCGGGTTACAATGAGCAGTTCTTC. Amino acids: CASSPGSGYNEQFF.

This clonotype appeared once. A read error is possible here, since a much larger clone lies one base away. The gene calls are TRBV10-3 and TRBJ1-1; 9 bases are shared with TRBD1. This CDR3 has 14 amino acids. Germline V CDR1 and CDR2: ENHRY, SYGVKD. Trimming took 5 bases from V and 1 from J; bases not matched to a gene: 2. CDR3 coding DNA: TGTGCCATCAGTAGGGACAGGGAGAACACTGAAGCTTTCTTT. Protein sequence: CAISRDRENTEAFF.

This clonotype was observed a handful of times. The chain couples TRBV6-2 or TRBV6-3 to TRBJ2-5, with D possibly matching TRBD1 (5 bases). The CDR3 contains 13 residues. Germline CDR1 is MNHEY and CDR2 is SVGEGT. V was cut by 0 bases and J by 12 bases, with 14 bases left in between. This CDR3 reads CASSYSMETQEYF. CDR3 nucleotides: TGTGCCAGCAGTTACTCGATGGAGACACAGGAGTACTTC.

This sequence joins TRBV29-1 and TRBJ2-7; D not resolved. The CDR3 is 12 residues long. Germline V gene data show CDR1 as SQVTM and CDR2 as ANQGSEA. V lost 5 bases and J 3 bases, leaving 11 bases between the germline ends. Here the CDR3 DNA reads TGCAGCGTTTCCGGGTCAGGCTACGAGCAGTACTTC. Encoded protein: CSVSGSGYEQYF.

This clonotype was seen only a few times. This chain joins TRBV6-6 and TRBJ2-7, with 12 bases lining up with TRBD1. The ends lost 2 bases at V and 3 bases at J; junction bases unmatched: 2. This CDR3 is built from 15 residues. Germline V lookup: CDR1 MNHNY, CDR2 SVGAGI (reference sequence). The CDR3 nucleotides are TGTGCCAGCAGTTACGGGACAGGGGGCTACTACGAGCAGTACTTC. Protein sequence: CASSYGTGGYYEQYF.

This clonotype has a handful of counts. The J gene is TRBJ1-5, the V gene TRBV4-3, with D hard to call. Germline-derived CDR1 and CDR2 are LGHNA and YSLEER. This CDR3 is 14 amino acids long. Trimming removed 0 bases at V and 2 bases at J, with 5 bases between. The CDR3 DNA sequence: TGCGCCAGCAGCCAAGACATGGGCAATCAGCCCCAGCATTTT. This codes for CASSQDMGNQPQHF.

V gene TRBV4-3 combines with J gene TRBJ2-7; TRBD1 agrees at 7 bases. The germline gives CDR1 LGHNA, CDR2 YSLEER. Losses at the gene ends were 1 base for V and 5 bases for J; bases not matched to a gene: 5. The CDR3 length is 14 residues. The CDR3 sequence is CASSQAHRGHEQYF. For the CDR3, the DNA is TGCGCCAGCAGCCAAGCACACAGGGGACACGAGCAGTACTTC.

V is TRBV20-1 and J is TRBJ2-7, with 11 bases aligning to TRBD2. Germline-derived CDR1 and CDR2 are DFQATT and SNEGSKA (reference sequence). After removal of 3 bases from V and 7 bases from J, the junction contained 8 bases not matched to a gene. This CDR3 comprises 14 residues. CDR3 nucleotides: TGCAGTGCTAGGCTGCTAGCGGGGGGAGGGGAGCAGTACTTC. This sequence encodes CSARLLAGGGEQYF.

The chain uses TRBV29-1 and TRBJ1-6; possible D gene TRBD1, 5 bases. The germline CDR1 and CDR2 sequences are SQVTM and ANQGSEA. Trimming cost V 4 bases and J 1 base, with 5 bases left between them. The CDR3 is made up of 13 amino acids. The CDR3 coding sequence is TGCAGCGTTGGGGGGTCCTATAATTCACCCCTCCACTTT. It encodes CSVGGSYNSPLHF. Together with reference TRBV29-1 and TRBJ1-6, the CDR3 gives the full variable domain: SAVISQKPSRDICQRGTSLTIQCQVDSQVTMMFWYRQQPGQSLTLIATANQGSEATYESGFVIDKFPISRPNLTFSTLTVSNMSPEDSSIYLCSVGGSYNSPLHFGNGTRLTVT.

This clonotype has only a few counts. V gene TRBV12-3 or TRBV12-4 combines with J gene TRBJ2-1; 7 bases map to TRBD2. The CDR3 is 15 residues long. V trimming: 7 bases; J trimming: 6 bases; junction bases outside the gene matches: 12. The CDR3 spells CASTSRAGRGNEQFF. The DNA for the CDR3 is TGTGCCAGCACATCGCGAGCGGGGCGCGGCAATGAGCAGTTCTTC.

The gene calls are TRBV12-5 and TRBJ2-3, with D unclear. The CDR3 loop spans 13 amino acids. The V gene lost 1 base and the J gene lost 3 bases, with 5 bases spanning the gap. Germline lookup yields CDR1 LGHNT and CDR2 FRNRAP. DNA of the CDR3: TGTGCTAGTGGTTTGGCGAGAACAGATACGCAGTATTTT. Amino acid sequence: CASGLARTDTQYF.

This clonotype came up a few times. J is TRBJ2-5 and V is TRBV3-1; D is undetermined. Deletions cut 0 bases from V and 1 base from J, with 12 bases between. CDR1 and CDR2 (germline): LGHDT, YNNKEL (reference sequence). This CDR3 is built from 16 residues. The DNA of the CDR3 is TGTGCCAGCAGCCAAGATCAGGTCGGATTCCAAGAGACCCAGTACTTC. Its protein is CASSQDQVGFQETQYF.

This clonotype was detected a few times. V gene TRBV18 combines with J gene TRBJ2-1; a weak D match, TRBD2 (5 bases). Germline V gives CDR1 KGHSH, CDR2 LQKENI. V was pared by 5 bases and J by 6 bases, with 11 bases between. This CDR3 has 13 amino acids. The CDR3 coding sequence is TGTGCCAGCTCATCGATAACTAGCAATGAGCAGTTCTTC. It yields the protein CASSSITSNEQFF.

The chain is built from TRBV7-6 and TRBJ2-4, with D possibly called TRBD1 or TRBD2 (5 bases each). Gene TRBJ2-7 matches the end of the DNA better, so the J call may be wrong. In germline, CDR1 is SGHVS, CDR2 FNYEAQ. This CDR3 comprises 14 residues. CDR3 in amino acids: CASRPGTGTNEQYF. CDR3 DNA: TGTGCCAGCAGGCCCGGGACCGGTACTAACGAGCAGTACTTC.

CDR3 in amino acids: CASSYSLGDTCTF. The DNA for the CDR3 is TGTGCCAGCAGTTACTCCCTTGGGGACACGTGCACCTTC. This chain links TRBV6-5 with TRBJ1-2; tentative D call: TRBD1 (6 bases). This CDR3 spans 13 amino acids. V shed 0 bases and J shed 13 bases, with 15 bases lying between them. In germline, CDR1 is MNHEY, CDR2 SVGAGI.

This clonotype appeared a few times. The rearrangement joins TRBV29-1 to TRBJ1-2; D unresolved. The CDR3 consists of 11 residues. CDR1 is SQVTM and CDR2 is ANQGSEA in the germline V gene. Trimming removed 4 bases from V and 5 bases from J, with 8 bases in between. The CDR3 DNA follows: TGCAGCGTTGGGGTAGGGTATGGCTACACCTTC. Its protein is CSVGVGYGYTF.

This chain joins TRBV20-1 and TRBJ1-4; D gene unclear. Germline lookup yields CDR1 DFQATT and CDR2 SNEGSKA (reference sequence). V lost 6 bases to trimming and J lost 3 bases, with 8 bases between them. The CDR3 totals 12 residues. CDR3 region: CSAWQANEKLFF. The DNA of the CDR3 is TGCAGTGCCTGGCAGGCTAATGAAAAACTGTTTTTT.

This rearrangement joins TRBV6-5 to TRBJ2-4; tentative D call: TRBD2 (6 bases). From germline, CDR1 is MNHEY and CDR2 SVGAGI. The CDR3 runs 15 residues. V was clipped by 0 bases and J by 7 bases, with 13 bases between them. The CDR3 DNA follows: TGTGCCAGCAGTTACTCCGCCGGCCTAGCGAACATTCAGTACTTC. Translation gives CASSYSAGLANIQYF.

This clonotype was found a few times. The DNA for the CDR3 is TGCGCCAGCAGCCCCCGGGACAGAGAAAAACTGTTTTTT. As protein: CASSPRDREKLFF. V gene TRBV4-1 combines with J gene TRBJ1-4, with TRBD1 matching over 7 bases. The CDR3 is 13 amino acids. Germline CDR1 and CDR2: MGHRA and YSYEKL. V shed 4 bases, J shed 8 bases, and the junction held 4 bases outside the gene matches.

The table lists this clonotype with a few counts. The chain is built from TRBV9 and TRBJ1-1, with 8 bases fitting TRBD1. CDR3 length: 17 amino acids. CDR1 is SGDLS and CDR2 is YYNGEE in the germline V gene. Trimming at V came to 4 bases and at J to 0 bases, leaving 11 bases not matched to a gene. The CDR3 reads CASSPGQVAFMNTEAFF. For the CDR3, the DNA is TGTGCCAGCAGCCCGGGACAGGTAGCATTTATGAACACTGAAGCTTTCTTT.

This clonotype was counted between two and nine times. This rearrangement joins TRBV6-2 or TRBV6-3 to TRBJ2-2; 10 positions match TRBD2. Trimming took 2 bases from V and 1 from J; bases not matched to a gene: 1. The germline CDR1 and CDR2 sequences are MNHEY and SVGEGT. This CDR3 spans 16 amino acids. DNA of the CDR3: TGTGCCAGCAGTTACGGACTAGCGGTGAACACCGGGGAGCTGTTTTTT. Amino acids: CASSYGLAVNTGELFF.